These 5 T cell receptor beta chains originate from one sample sequenced in a study of T cell repertoires in cytomegalovirus infection. What these receptors recognize is not known. Via MiXCR, TCRdb re-called the reads, giving one row per CDR3 protein. The sample has about 270,000 distinct CDR3 sequences; about 20% are singletons. The input for sequencing was cultured PBMCs, taken from culture after CMV antigen stimulation. All receptors derive from a human donor in good health (CMV status not recorded). Some clones in this sample may be carry-over from other donors' samples.

In its sample, this clonotype was seen many times. The genes are TRBV7-2 and TRBJ2-3; 9 bases align to TRBD1. V lost 5 bases and J lost 6; bases outside the gene matches: 6. CDR1 is SGHTA and CDR2 is FQGNSA in the germline V gene. This CDR3 region has 14 residues. CDR3 sequence reads: CASSPGQGSDTQYF. CDR3 sequence (DNA): TGTGCCAGCAGCCCCGGACAGGGGTCCGATACGCAGTATTTT.

This clonotype has only one observation. V gene TRBV4-1 combines with J gene TRBJ1-4; unclear D gene. V was shortened by 0 bases and J by 2 bases, with 19 bases between the two germline ends. The CDR3 runs to 19 residues. Germline V CDR1 and CDR2: MGHRA, YSYEKL. The chain's CDR3 is CASSQDGLYEAVTNEKLFF. CDR3 bases: TGCGCCAGCAGCCAAGATGGGTTATACGAGGCAGTGACTAATGAAAAACTGTTTTTT.

The CDR3 DNA reads as TGCGCCAGCAGCCAAGCCCCAGGGCCTGATGAGCAGTTCTTC. Translating gives CASSQAPGPDEQFF. This rearrangement joins TRBV4-3 to TRBJ2-1; TRBD1 is a possible D gene (5 bases). Germline CDR1 is LGHNA and CDR2 is YSLEER. V was cut by 1 base and J by 8 bases, with 12 bases left in between. This CDR3 is 14 amino acids long.

The CDR3 protein is CASSGDFNEKLFF. CDR3 bases: TGTGCCAGCAGTGGGGACTTCAATGAAAAACTGTTTTTT. The gene calls are TRBV6-1 and TRBJ1-4; D perhaps matches TRBD1 (5 bases). The CDR3 runs to 13 residues. Trimming cost V 4 bases and J 5 bases, with 8 bases left between them. CDR1 and CDR2 from the germline V gene are MNHNS and SASEGT.

This clonotype was detected ten times or more. V is TRBV7-2 and J is TRBJ2-3; the match to TRBD1 covers 10 bases. Unmatched junction bases numbered 5, after V lost 3 bases and J lost 2 bases. Germline-derived CDR1 and CDR2 are SGHTA and FQGNSA. The CDR3 consists of 16 residues. The CDR3 sequence: CASSLTGTGDTDTQYF. The CDR3 bases are TGTGCCAGCAGCTTGACCGGGACAGGGGACACAGATACGCAGTATTTT.